This TCR beta chain was found in a study of preoperative IRX-2 immunotherapy in early breast cancer. V lost 0 bases, J lost 6 bases, and 9 bases lay in between. CDR3 size: 13 residues. Germline values: CDR1 SQVTM, CDR2 ANQGSEA. Regarding treatment: preoperative locoregional IRX-2 cytokine immunotherapy. Patients received preoperative, locoregional IRX-2 cytokine immunotherapy in a phase Ib study. The protocol was immunoSEQ multiplex PCR, while the TCRdb copy is restricted to in-frame clones and leaves out a portion. The profile shows roughly 99,000 clones, around 86% of them singletons. The material was tumor tissue, obtained after IRX-2 immunotherapy. The V gene is TRBV29-1, the J gene TRBJ1-3; D not certain. This receptor was taken from a human donor with breast cancer. The CDR3 nucleotides are TGCAGCGTTGAAGATTATTCGGAAAACACCATATATTTT. Translation gives CSVEDYSENTIYF.